A selection of T cell receptor beta chains follows, all from one sample in a study of OX40 agonist ivuxolimab in advanced cancers. Some clones are missing from TCRdb's copy, which holds only in-frame ones; the method was immunoSEQ multiplex PCR. Of around 54,000 clones listed, under 95% are singletons. The sample here was CD4+ or CD8+ T cells sorted from blood, taken in a trial of the OX40 agonist ivuxolimab. These receptors originate from an adult with an advanced solid tumor such as melanoma, head and neck, liver or kidney cancer. CDR3s include the opening cysteine and the closing phenylalanine or tryptophan. The order of the fields is J gene, V gene, CDR3 protein.

TRBJ2-7,TRBV4-3,CASSQGNEQYF
TRBJ2-1,TRBV9,CASSSPLSGRSANEQFF
TRBJ2-3,TRBV27,CASSTYRGAGDTQYF
TRBJ2-7,TRBV19,CASSRGVGNSYEQYF
TRBJ2-5,TRBV25-1,CASSEGGTQYF
TRBJ1-1,TRBV10-1,CASSAREQSEAFF
TRBJ1-4,TRBV28,CASRGGLGLFF
TRBJ2-7,TRBV27,CASGDMSGSGEQYF
TRBJ2-7,TRBV6-5,CASKGVGRHEQYF
TRBJ2-3,TRBV15,CATSRESSGSSDTQYF
TRBJ2-4,TRBV19,CASSMVGLAGEVKNIQYF
TRBJ2-3,TRBV5-6,CASSLGLAGELPDTQYF
TRBJ2-6,TRBV14,CASSQEGGAPSGANVLTF
TRBJ1-1,TRBV9,CASSSPRGPPEAFF
TRBJ2-2,TRBV28,CASSYTDRVGDWELFF
TRBJ2-2,TRBV7-2,CASSFTGGLDWTGELFF
TRBJ2-7,TRBV11-2,CASSLGRGLDYEQYF
TRBJ2-2,TRBV19,CASSPSQNTGELFF
TRBJ2-7,TRBV2,CASIRDPYEQYF
TRBJ1-2,TRBV19,CASSMEMGAHGYTF
TRBJ2-1,TRBV19,CASSIGTGSSYNEQFF
TRBJ2-2,TRBV6-1,CASSEMGGELFF
TRBJ1-1,TRBV28,CASSLSGQGNTEAFF
TRBJ2-5,TRBV5-1,CASSSDGNQETQYF
TRBJ1-2,TRBV27,CASRTAYGYTF
TRBJ1-2,TRBV20-1,CSARMDYGYTF
TRBJ2-5,TRBV5-4,CASSSLAETQETQYF
TRBJ2-7,TRBV27,CASSLWNGDEQYF
TRBJ2-3,TRBV27,CASSLWTGDNTQYF
TRBJ2-2,TRBV6-5,CASSYGDGELFF
TRBJ2-7,TRBV10-1,CASSVGTGPYEQYF
TRBJ1-5,TRBV28,CASSFLWTDNQPQHF
TRBJ2-1,TRBV30,CAWSGLAGGPHNEQFF
TRBJ2-5,TRBV29-1,CSVEGRGEETQYF
TRBJ2-7,TRBV23-1,CASSQSASGRAGEQYF
TRBJ1-1,TRBV4-3,CASSQGQGANTEAFF
TRBJ1-1,TRBV5-8,CASTPPTGGTEAFF
TRBJ2-4,TRBV5-1,CASSLGVAKNIQYF